Sequencing of this TCR beta chain was carried out in a study of blood T cells in healthy people across ages. It was with a sample-barcoded 5' primer and a J-beta primer mix that a second PCR of roughly 7 to 12 cycles was run. TCRdb passed the 5' RACE reads through MiXCR, listing each CDR3 protein once. Among about 1.8 million distinct CDR3 sequences listed, roughly 49% were seen once. As concerns this clonotype: The junction departs from germline at one end; a sequencing error may be responsible.

Per germline, CDR1 SGHTA and CDR2 FQGNSA. CDR3 length equals 15 residues. This receptor was identified in a woman aged 40-49 years in good health. The chain links TRBV7-2 to TRBJ2-1; D may be TRBD1 or TRBD2 (5 bases each). Source material: blood. The CDR3 bases are TGTGCCAGCAGCGTAGCCGCCGGGACCTTCAAGGGGCAGTTCTTC. It specifies CASSVAAGTFKGQFF.